A selection of T cell receptor beta chains follows, all from one sample in a study of shared clonotypes between healthy human individuals. The assay was immunoSEQ multiplex PCR, and TCRdb's table has in-frame clones only and misses some. The data contain around 700,000 clones, roughly 70% of them singletons. The sample taken for sequencing was memory CD4+ T cells sorted from blood. The receptors were sampled from a woman in her twenties or thirties in good health. The CDR3 runs from the conserved cysteine through the conserved F or W.

>TRBJ1-2|TRBV10-3
CAISEGSGNGYTF
>TRBJ2-1|TRBV7-9
CASTSQGGLSYNEQFF
>TRBJ2-7|TRBV9
CASSVGGNLDYEQYF
>TRBJ2-7|TRBV4-1
CASSQVSQVSYEQYF
>TRBJ2-7|TRBV5-1
CASSGGTGGLEQYF
>TRBJ2-1|TRBV27
CASMRELGEQFF
>TRBJ2-7|TRBV30
CAWSGTLDEQYF
>TRBJ2-2|TRBV11-2
CASSRILPSNTGELFF
>TRBJ2-7|TRBV7-2
CASSRGQGGEQYF
>TRBJ1-4|TRBV7-2
CASSSPVKGEKLFF
>TRBJ2-7|TRBV11-2
CASSSRTGASYEQYF
>TRBJ1-2|TRBV6-5
CASAGEGGGYTF
>TRBJ1-2|TRBV6-1
CASSVLSGDGYTF
>TRBJ2-6|TRBV9
CASSGPGANVLTF
>TRBJ2-7|TRBV7-9
CASTGRILAAPYEQYF
>TRBJ2-5|TRBV28
CASSWGGQPETQYF
>TRBJ2-1|TRBV10-2
CASSGSTGYNEQFF
>TRBJ2-5|TRBV2
CASSGLAAPQETQYF
>TRBJ2-5|TRBV11-3
CASSWAEGTGGWETQYF
>TRBJ2-3|TRBV5-6
CASTQSGVTQYF
>TRBJ2-1|TRBV9
CASSAAGGPSEQFF
>TRBJ2-1|TRBV7-2
CASSSNALLVDNNEQFF
>TRBJ1-4|TRBV27
CASSPDSEKLFF
>TRBJ2-7|TRBV14
CASSPGGGQGAYEQYF
>TRBJ2-5|TRBV5-1
CASSLGVGQGETQYF
>TRBJ2-7|TRBV4-1
CASSRQGTGGGEQYF
>TRBJ2-7|TRBV27
CASSSPGQGHEQYF
>TRBJ1-2|TRBV11-2
CASSSLDRGRWGYTF
>TRBJ1-1|TRBV9
CASSVGLGTAATEAFF
>TRBJ2-7|TRBV10-3
CAINPGQGYEQYF
>TRBJ1-4|TRBV6-5
CASRTGTDVEKLFF
>TRBJ2-2|TRBV4-2
CASSLRTSANTGELFF
>TRBJ2-1|TRBV6-5
CASSLRGGDYNEQFF
>TRBJ2-7|TRBV5-6
CASSTGQADEQYF
>TRBJ1-3|TRBV30
CAWTRRHGNTIYF
>TRBJ1-2|TRBV28
CASSFEQGINYGYTF
>TRBJ1-5|TRBV6-6
CASSYGTGPNQPQHF
>TRBJ2-7|TRBV6-5
CASSTLQGLGEQYF
>TRBJ1-5|TRBV27
CASSLSGTTYSNQPQHF
>TRBJ2-1|TRBV6-1
CASIMVDEQFF
>TRBJ1-5|TRBV7-2
CASSSGEGYNQPQHF
>TRBJ2-7|TRBV21-1
CASPARGRQYF
>TRBJ1-1|TRBV9
CASSVGIYTEAFF
>TRBJ2-5|TRBV29-1
CSVRGGGETQYF
>TRBJ1-4|TRBV4-2
CASSQQTGGVSKLFF
>TRBJ1-3|TRBV28
CASSSYTGTPGNTIYF
>TRBJ1-1|TRBV7-9
CASSFFGGNTEAFF
>TRBJ1-4|TRBV5-1
CASSRQGPNEKLFF
>TRBJ2-1|TRBV27
CASSLYNEQFF
>TRBJ2-7|TRBV4-1
CASSQTSGRGSYEQYF
>TRBJ1-5|TRBV19
CASSDTHNQPQHF
>TRBJ2-3|TRBV5-4
CASSSGAASTDTQYF